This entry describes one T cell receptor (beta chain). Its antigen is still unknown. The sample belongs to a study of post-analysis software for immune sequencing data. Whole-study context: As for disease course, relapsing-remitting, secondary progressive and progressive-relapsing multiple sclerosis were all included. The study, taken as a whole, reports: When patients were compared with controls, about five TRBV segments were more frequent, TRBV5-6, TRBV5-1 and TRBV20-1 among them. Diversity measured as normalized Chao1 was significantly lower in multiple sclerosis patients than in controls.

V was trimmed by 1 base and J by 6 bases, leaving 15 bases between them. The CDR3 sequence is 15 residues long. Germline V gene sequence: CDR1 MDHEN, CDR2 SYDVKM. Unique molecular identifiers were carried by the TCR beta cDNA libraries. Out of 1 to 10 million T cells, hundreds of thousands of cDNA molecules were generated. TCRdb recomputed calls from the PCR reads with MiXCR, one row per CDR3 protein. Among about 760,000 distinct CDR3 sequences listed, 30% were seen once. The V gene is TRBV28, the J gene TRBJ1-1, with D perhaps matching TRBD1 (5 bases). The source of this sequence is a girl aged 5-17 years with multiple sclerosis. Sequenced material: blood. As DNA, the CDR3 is TGTGCCAGCAGTTTATCCCAGGGAGGGAGCGCTGAAGCTTTCTTT. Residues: CASSLSQGGSAEAFF.